The clone carrying this T cell receptor beta chain was found a few times. Its antigen remains unknown. These data are taken from a study of T cell repertoires in cytomegalovirus infection. Points from the study as a whole: The ex vivo response showed dominance by HLA-C-restricted CMV-specific TCR beta clonotypes.

TCRdb re-called the reads with MiXCR, one entry per CDR3 protein. The table lists roughly 730,000 distinct CDR3 sequences, about 33% of them singletons. There are 16 residues in the CDR3. The germline V gene has CDR1 MNHNY and CDR2 SVGAGI (reference sequence). The V segment lost 5 bases and the J segment 3 bases; nucleotides outside the gene matches: 8. V and J are TRBV6-6 and TRBJ2-4, with 9 bases aligning to TRBD1. The sample consisted of cultured PBMCs, taken from culture after CMV antigen stimulation. The clonotype comes from a human donor in good health (CMV status not recorded). Some clones in this sample may be carry-over from other donors' samples. CDR3 amino acids: CASSQGQGRGKNIQYF. The CDR3 bases are TGTGCCAGCAGTCAGGGACAGGGACGGGGCAAAAACATTCAGTACTTC.